The clone carrying this T cell receptor beta chain occurred a few times. The antigen remains unidentified. The sample belongs to a study of T cells in Graves' hyperthyroidism and ophthalmopathy. From germline, CDR1 is MDHEN and CDR2 SYDVKM. The CDR3 totals 14 residues. The V gene lost 4 bases and the J gene lost 3 bases, with 10 bases spanning the gap. Used for diagnoses were clinical symptoms, serum thyroxine and TRAb, thyroid ultrasound and orbital computed tomography. The PBMCs were taken from approximately 9.7 ml of fresh peripheral blood. Study-wide results and caveats: Ophthalmopathy stood apart from stable hyperthyroidism in a 13 V-J model. Most clonotypes expanded in the thyroid (above 0.001) were also present in blood.

Template material for amplifying TCR beta CDR3 regions consisted of RNA transcripts. The primer set for the first-round RT-PCR of the TCR CDR3 was HTBI. TCRdb passed the multiplex PCR reads through MiXCR, listing each CDR3 protein once. The repertoire holds some 490,000 distinct CDR3 sequences, 22% seen once, with 45% to 50% in the top ten. The TCR sequence derives from a woman in her 70s with Graves' ophthalmopathy. Specimen: blood. V usage is TRBV28 and J usage is TRBJ2-4, with a possible D match to TRBD2 (6 bases). CDR3 DNA: TGTGCCAGCAGTTACTTGGGGGGCAAAAACATTCAGTACTTC. Protein sequence: CASSYLGGKNIQYF.